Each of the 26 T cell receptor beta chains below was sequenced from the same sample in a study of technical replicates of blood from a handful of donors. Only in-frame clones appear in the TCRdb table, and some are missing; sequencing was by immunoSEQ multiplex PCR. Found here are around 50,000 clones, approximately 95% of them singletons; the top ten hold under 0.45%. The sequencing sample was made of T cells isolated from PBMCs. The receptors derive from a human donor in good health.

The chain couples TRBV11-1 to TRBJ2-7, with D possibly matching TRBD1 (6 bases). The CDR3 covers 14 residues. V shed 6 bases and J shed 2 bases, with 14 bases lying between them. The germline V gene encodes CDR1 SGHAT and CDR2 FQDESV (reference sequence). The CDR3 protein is CASRGAGLPYEQYF. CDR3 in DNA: TGTGCCAGCAGGGGGGCAGGACTTCCCTACGAGCAGTACTTC.

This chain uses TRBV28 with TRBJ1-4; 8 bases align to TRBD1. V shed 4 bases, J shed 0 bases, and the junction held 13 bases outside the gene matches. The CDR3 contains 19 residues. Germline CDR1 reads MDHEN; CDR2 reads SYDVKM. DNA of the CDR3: TGTGCCAGCAGTTATATACAGGGGGGAGAAAGTGCAACTAATGAAAAACTGTTTTTT. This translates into CASSYIQGGESATNEKLFF.

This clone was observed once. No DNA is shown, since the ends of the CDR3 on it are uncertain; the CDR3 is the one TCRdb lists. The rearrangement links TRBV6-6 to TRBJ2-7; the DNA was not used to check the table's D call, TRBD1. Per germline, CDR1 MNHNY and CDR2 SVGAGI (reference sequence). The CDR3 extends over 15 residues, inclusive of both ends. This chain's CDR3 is CASSSSYRGFYEQYF.

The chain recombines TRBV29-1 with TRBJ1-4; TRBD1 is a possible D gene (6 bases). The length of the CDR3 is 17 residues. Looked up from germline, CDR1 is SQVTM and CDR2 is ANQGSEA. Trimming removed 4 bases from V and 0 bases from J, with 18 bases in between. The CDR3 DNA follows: TGCAGCGTTGGGGGGTCAGGGGCGGTTGCAACTAATGAAAAACTGTTTTTT. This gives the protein CSVGGSGAVATNEKLFF.

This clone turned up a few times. CDR3 amino acids: CASSLRFGTMSSYEQYF. DNA for the CDR3: TGTGCCAGCAGCTTACGGTTCGGGACAATGAGCTCCTACGAGCAGTACTTC. The V and J genes are TRBV11-3 and TRBJ2-7, with a possible D match to TRBD1 (6 bases). Germline V gene lookup returns CDR1 SGHNT and CDR2 YENEEA. Trimming removed 2 bases from V and 0 bases from J, with 17 bases in between. The CDR3 runs to 17 residues.

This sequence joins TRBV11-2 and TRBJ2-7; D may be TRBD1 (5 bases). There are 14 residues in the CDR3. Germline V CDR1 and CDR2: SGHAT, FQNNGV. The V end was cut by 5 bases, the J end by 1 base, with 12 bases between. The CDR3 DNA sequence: TGTGCCAGCAGCGTTGACAGAGAGTCCTACGAGCAGTACTTC. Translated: CASSVDRESYEQYF.

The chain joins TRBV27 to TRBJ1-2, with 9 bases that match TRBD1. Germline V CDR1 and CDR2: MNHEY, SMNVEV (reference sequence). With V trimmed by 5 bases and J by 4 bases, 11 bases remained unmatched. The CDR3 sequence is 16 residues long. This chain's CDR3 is CASSQTGGSPGYGYTF. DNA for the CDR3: TGTGCCAGCAGTCAGACAGGGGGTTCGCCGGGCTATGGCTACACCTTC.

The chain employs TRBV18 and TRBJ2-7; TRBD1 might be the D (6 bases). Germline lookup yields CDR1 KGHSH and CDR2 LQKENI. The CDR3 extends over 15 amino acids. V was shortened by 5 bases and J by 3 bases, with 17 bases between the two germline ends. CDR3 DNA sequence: TGTGCCAGCTCAAACGTACGGGACAATTTCTACGAGCAGTACTTC. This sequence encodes CASSNVRDNFYEQYF.

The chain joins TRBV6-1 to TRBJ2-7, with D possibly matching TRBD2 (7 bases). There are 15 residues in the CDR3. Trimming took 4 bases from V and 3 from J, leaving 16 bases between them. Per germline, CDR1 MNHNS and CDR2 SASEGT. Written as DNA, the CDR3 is TGTGCCAGCAGTGGAGGGGGGGGTTGGAGCTACGAGCAGTACTTC. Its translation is CASSGGGGWSYEQYF.

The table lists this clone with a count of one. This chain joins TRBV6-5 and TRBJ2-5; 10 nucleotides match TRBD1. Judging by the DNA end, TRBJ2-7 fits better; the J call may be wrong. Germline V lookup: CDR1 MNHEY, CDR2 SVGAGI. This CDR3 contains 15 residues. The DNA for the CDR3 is TGTGCCAGCAGTTACTCGACAGGGGGCTCTTACGAGCAGTACTTC. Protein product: CASSYSTGGSYEQYF.

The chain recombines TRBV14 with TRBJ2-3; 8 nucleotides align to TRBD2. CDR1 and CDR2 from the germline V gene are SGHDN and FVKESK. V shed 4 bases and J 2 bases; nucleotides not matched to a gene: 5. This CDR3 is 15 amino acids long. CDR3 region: CASSLGLVLTDTQYF. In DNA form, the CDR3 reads TGTGCCAGCAGCCTGGGACTAGTTCTCACAGATACGCAGTATTTT.

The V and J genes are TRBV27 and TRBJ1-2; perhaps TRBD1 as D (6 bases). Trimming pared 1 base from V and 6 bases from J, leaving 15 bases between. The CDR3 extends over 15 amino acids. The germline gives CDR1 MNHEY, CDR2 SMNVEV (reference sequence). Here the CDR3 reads CASSLWGGQNDGYTF. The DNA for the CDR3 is TGTGCCAGCAGTTTATGGGGGGGGCAGAACGATGGCTACACCTTC.

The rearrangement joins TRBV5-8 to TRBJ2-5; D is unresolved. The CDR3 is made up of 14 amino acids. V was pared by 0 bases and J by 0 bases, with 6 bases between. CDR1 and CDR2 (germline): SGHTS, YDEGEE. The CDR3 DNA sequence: TGTGCCAGCAGCTTGGGGGCGTACCAAGAGACCCAGTACTTC. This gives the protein CASSLGAYQETQYF.

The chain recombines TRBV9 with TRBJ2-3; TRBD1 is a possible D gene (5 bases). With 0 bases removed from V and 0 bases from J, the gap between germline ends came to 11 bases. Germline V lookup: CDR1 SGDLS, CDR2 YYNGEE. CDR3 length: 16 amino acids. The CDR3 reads CASSVDLRQSTDTQYF. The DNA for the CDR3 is TGTGCCAGCAGCGTAGATCTGCGACAGAGCACAGATACGCAGTATTTT.

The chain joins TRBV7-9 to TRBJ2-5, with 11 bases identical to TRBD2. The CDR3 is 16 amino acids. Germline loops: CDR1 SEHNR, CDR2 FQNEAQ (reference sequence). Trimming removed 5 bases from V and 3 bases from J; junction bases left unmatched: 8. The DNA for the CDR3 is TGTGCCAGCAGCCTGGGGACTAGCGGTCCAAAAGAGACCCAGTACTTC. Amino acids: CASSLGTSGPKETQYF. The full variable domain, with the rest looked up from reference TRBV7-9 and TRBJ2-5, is DTGVSQNPRHKITKRGQNVTFRCDPISEHNRLYWYRQTLGQGPEFLTYFQNEAQLEKSRLLSDRFSAERPKGSFSTLEIQRTEQGDSAMYLCASSLGTSGPKETQYFGPGTRLLVL.

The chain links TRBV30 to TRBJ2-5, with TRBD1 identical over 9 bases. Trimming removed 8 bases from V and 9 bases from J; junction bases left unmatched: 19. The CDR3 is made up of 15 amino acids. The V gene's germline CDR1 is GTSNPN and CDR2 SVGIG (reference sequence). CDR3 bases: TGTGCCGGAACAGGGGGCGCTTTAGTGATGGGGTCCCAGTACTTC. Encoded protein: CAGTGGALVMGSQYF.

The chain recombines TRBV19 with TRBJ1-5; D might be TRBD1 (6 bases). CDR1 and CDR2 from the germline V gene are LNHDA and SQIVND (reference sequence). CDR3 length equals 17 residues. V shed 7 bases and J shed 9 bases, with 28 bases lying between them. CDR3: CASTLPSRGAGGWPQHF. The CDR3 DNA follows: TGTGCCAGTACCCTCCCCAGCAGGGGTGCCGGTGGTTGGCCCCAGCATTTT.

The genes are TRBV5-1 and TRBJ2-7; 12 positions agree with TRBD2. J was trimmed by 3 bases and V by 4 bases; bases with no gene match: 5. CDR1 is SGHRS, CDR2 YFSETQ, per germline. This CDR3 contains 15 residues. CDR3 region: CASSILAGGSYEQYF. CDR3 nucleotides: TGCGCCAGCAGCATACTAGCGGGAGGCAGCTACGAGCAGTACTTC.

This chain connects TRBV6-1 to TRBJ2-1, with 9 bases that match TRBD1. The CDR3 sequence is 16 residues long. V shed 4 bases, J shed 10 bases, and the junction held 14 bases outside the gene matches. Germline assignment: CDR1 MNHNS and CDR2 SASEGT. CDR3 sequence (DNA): TGTGCCAGCAGTGTAGGGACAGGGTCTGGGAACGAGGAGCAGTTCTTC. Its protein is CASSVGTGSGNEEQFF.

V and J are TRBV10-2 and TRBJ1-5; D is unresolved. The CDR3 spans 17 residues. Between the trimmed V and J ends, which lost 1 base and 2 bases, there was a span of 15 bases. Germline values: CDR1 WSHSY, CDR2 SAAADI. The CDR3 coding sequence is TGCGCCAGCAGTGAGTGGGCGGCACCCGGGGGCAATCAGCCCCAGCATTTT. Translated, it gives CASSEWAAPGGNQPQHF.

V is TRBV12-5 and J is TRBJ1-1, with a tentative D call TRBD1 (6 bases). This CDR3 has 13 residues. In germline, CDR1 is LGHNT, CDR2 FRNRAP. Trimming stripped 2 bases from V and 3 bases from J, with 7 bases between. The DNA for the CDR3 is TGTGCTAGTGGTTTGTACAGGGACACTGAAGCTTTCTTT. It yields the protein CASGLYRDTEAFF.

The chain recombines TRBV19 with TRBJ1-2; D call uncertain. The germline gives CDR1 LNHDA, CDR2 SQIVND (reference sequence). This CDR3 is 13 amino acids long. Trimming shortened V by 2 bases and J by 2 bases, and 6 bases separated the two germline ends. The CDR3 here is CASSITENYGYTF. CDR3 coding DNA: TGTGCCAGTAGTATAACAGAGAACTATGGCTACACCTTC.

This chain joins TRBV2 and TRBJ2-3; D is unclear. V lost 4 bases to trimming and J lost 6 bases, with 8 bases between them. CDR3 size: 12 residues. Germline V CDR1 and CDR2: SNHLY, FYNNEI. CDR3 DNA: TGTGCCAGCAGTGTAATGGGCGATACGCAGTATTTT. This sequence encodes CASSVMGDTQYF. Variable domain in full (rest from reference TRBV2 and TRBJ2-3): EPEVTQTPSHQVTQMGQEVILRCVPISNHLYFYWYRQILGQKVEFLVSFYNNEISEKSEIFDDQFSVERPDGSNFTLKIRSTKLEDSAMYFCASSVMGDTQYFGPGTRLTVL.

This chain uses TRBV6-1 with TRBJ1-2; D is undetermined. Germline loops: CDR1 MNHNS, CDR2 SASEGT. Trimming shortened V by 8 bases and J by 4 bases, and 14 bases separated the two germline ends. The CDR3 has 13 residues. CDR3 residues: CASRSTASYGYTF. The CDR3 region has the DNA TGTGCCAGCCGATCTACAGCTTCCTATGGCTACACCTTC.

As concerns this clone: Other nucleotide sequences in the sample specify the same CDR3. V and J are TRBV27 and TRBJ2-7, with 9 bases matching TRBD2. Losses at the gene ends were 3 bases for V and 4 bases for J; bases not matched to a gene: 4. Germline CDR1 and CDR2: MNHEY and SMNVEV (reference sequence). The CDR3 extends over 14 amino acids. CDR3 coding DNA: TGTGCCAGCAGTTTGGGGGCGGGAGGGTACGAGCAGTACTTC. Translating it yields CASSLGAGGYEQYF.

The DNA for the CDR3 is TGTGCCACCAAACTCGGACTCGACTCCTACGAGCAGTACTTC. It translates to CATKLGLDSYEQYF. This rearrangement joins TRBV10-3 to TRBJ2-7; maybe TRBD2 (5 bases). Germline loops: CDR1 ENHRY, CDR2 SYGVKD. This CDR3 is built from 14 residues. V dropped 10 bases and J dropped 0 bases, with 16 bases sitting between them.